Listed here are 23 T cell receptor beta chains from one sample, sequenced in a study of blood T cell repertoires in COVID-19. Some clones are missing from TCRdb's copy, which holds only in-frame ones; the method was immunoSEQ multiplex PCR. Among 150,000 or so clones, around 80% were seen once, and the ten largest hold roughly 18%. The material sequenced was peripheral blood. These receptors were taken from a woman aged 80 or older with acute or convalescent COVID-19.

This clone is a singleton in its sample. The CDR3 loop reads CASSPYRDEKLFF. In nucleotides, the CDR3 is TGTGCCAGCTCGCCGTACAGGGACGAAAAACTGTTTTTT. The chain links TRBV18 to TRBJ1-4, with D possibly matching TRBD1 (6 bases). The CDR3 length is 13 residues. Looked up from germline, CDR1 is KGHSH and CDR2 is LQKENI. Trimming took 6 bases from V and 8 from J, leaving 13 bases between them.

The chain's CDR3 is CASSPPTNSGQYF. The DNA of the CDR3 is TGTGCCAGCTCACCACCCACGAATTCGGGGCAGTACTTC. V and J are TRBV18 and TRBJ2-7, with D unresolved. CDR1 and CDR2 (germline): KGHSH, LQKENI. The CDR3 has 13 residues. The V gene lost 0 bases and the J gene lost 9 bases, with 12 bases spanning the gap.

The chain combines TRBV5-1 with TRBJ1-1; 7 bases line up with TRBD1. Per the germline V gene, CDR1 is SGHRS and CDR2 is YFSETQ. This CDR3 is built from 17 residues. Losses at the gene ends were 4 bases for V and 4 bases for J; bases not matched to a gene: 16. The CDR3 protein is CASSLQPSGRQGTEAFF. The CDR3 DNA follows: TGCGCCAGCAGCCTTCAACCCTCGGGTAGACAGGGCACTGAAGCTTTCTTT.

This clone was seen once. The chain is built from TRBV19 and TRBJ1-4; TRBD1 is a possible D gene (5 bases). The V gene's germline CDR1 is LNHDA and CDR2 SQIVND (reference sequence). The CDR3 contains 15 residues. Trimming removed 4 bases at V and 8 bases at J, with 17 bases between. The CDR3: CASSTGRKRDEKLFF. The CDR3 DNA sequence: TGTGCCAGTAGTACCGGACGGAAGCGGGACGAAAAACTGTTTTTT.

The chain has TRBV28 and TRBJ1-4, with D unclear. Trimming pared 1 base from V and 6 bases from J, leaving 6 bases between. Germline CDR1 reads MDHEN; CDR2 reads SYDVKM. The CDR3 has 13 amino acids. The CDR3 sequence is CASSLSMYEKLFF. The CDR3 DNA follows: TGTGCCAGCAGTTTATCAATGTATGAAAAACTGTTTTTT.

The chain links TRBV19 to TRBJ1-2; maybe TRBD1 (5 bases). The CDR3 consists of 14 residues. Looked up from germline, CDR1 is LNHDA and CDR2 is SQIVND (reference sequence). V was clipped by 2 bases and J by 4 bases, with 11 bases between them. The DNA of the CDR3 is TGTGCCAGTAGTATACTACGGGGGTTCTATGGCTACACCTTC. Translation: CASSILRGFYGYTF. The complete variable domain, with remaining parts taken from reference TRBV19 and TRBJ1-2, reads DGGITQSPKYLFRKEGQNVTLSCEQNLNHDAMYWYRQDPGQGLRLIYYSQIVNDFQKGDIAEGYSVSREKKESFPLTVTSAQKNPTAFYLCASSILRGFYGYTFGSGTRLTVV.

V is TRBV2 and J is TRBJ2-7, with D perhaps matching TRBD2 (5 bases). Deletions cut 6 bases from V and 0 bases from J, with 9 bases between. Per the germline V gene, CDR1 is SNHLY and CDR2 is FYNNEI. The CDR3 contains 13 residues. This CDR3 is CASREGSSYEQYF. The CDR3 DNA is TGTGCCAGCAGAGAGGGAAGCTCCTACGAGCAGTACTTC.

The chain employs TRBV4-3 and TRBJ1-2; TRBD1 is a possible D gene (5 bases). Trimming left V 0 bases short and J 2 bases short, with 10 bases between. Germline-derived CDR1 and CDR2 are LGHNA and YSLEER. This CDR3 region has 15 residues. CDR3 sequence (DNA): TGCGCCAGCAGCCAAGACTTACAGGCAAACTATGGCTACACCTTC. Protein: CASSQDLQANYGYTF.

The chain joins TRBV6-5 to TRBJ2-7, with 7 bases lining up with TRBD2. Losses at the gene ends were 2 bases for V and 6 bases for J; bases not matched to a gene: 7. CDR1 and CDR2 from the germline V gene are MNHEY and SVGAGI. The CDR3 sequence is 14 residues long. In nucleotides, the CDR3 is TGTGCCAGCAGTTACGGGAGGGTATTGGCCGAGCAGTACTTC. This gives the protein CASSYGRVLAEQYF.

This clone has only a few counts. The CDR3 region is CASSEPGNKNEQYF. In DNA form, the CDR3 reads TGTGCCAGCAGTGAACCCGGGAACAAGAACGAGCAGTACTTC. The chain has TRBV25-1 and TRBJ2-7, with D perhaps TRBD2 (5 bases). In germline, CDR1 is MGHDK, CDR2 SYGVNS. The V end lost 2 bases, the J end lost 5 bases, and 13 bases lay between the germline ends. The CDR3 is made up of 14 amino acids.

V and J are TRBV9 and TRBJ2-2, with 14 bases identical to TRBD2. The CDR3 has 19 amino acids. Trimming took 3 bases from V and 0 from J; bases not matched to a gene: 7. Germline V gene data show CDR1 as SGDLS and CDR2 as YYNGEE. The CDR3 region is CASSEGLAGVTANTGELFF. CDR3 in DNA: TGTGCCAGCAGCGAGGGACTAGCGGGAGTCACAGCGAACACCGGGGAGCTGTTTTTT.

J is TRBJ2-7 and V is TRBV5-5; D gene ambiguous. The CDR3 is 14 amino acids. The V and J ends lost 3 bases and 2 bases respectively, with 12 bases between them. Germline V CDR1 and CDR2: SGHKS, YYEKEE (reference sequence). The CDR3: CASSSELLTYEQYF. The CDR3 coding sequence is TGTGCCAGCAGCTCCGAGTTACTTACCTACGAGCAGTACTTC.

This clone is a singleton in its sample. This chain links TRBV6-2 or TRBV6-3 with TRBJ2-5; TRBD2 aligns across 13 bases. The V gene end was trimmed by 0 bases and the J gene end by 1 base; junction bases not matched to a gene: 11. The CDR3 spans 20 residues. CDR1 is MNHEY and CDR2 is SVGEGT in the germline V gene. The CDR3 spells CASSYSVAPGTSGVQETQYF. DNA of the CDR3: TGTGCCAGCAGTTACTCGGTCGCCCCCGGGACTAGCGGGGTCCAAGAGACCCAGTACTTC.

The chain couples TRBV19 to TRBJ2-5; 7 bases agree with TRBD1. Germline V lookup: CDR1 LNHDA, CDR2 SQIVND (reference sequence). V was clipped by 6 bases and J by 2 bases; unmatched bases: 3. This CDR3 has 13 residues. The DNA of the CDR3 is TGTGCCAGTAGGGGCAGGGGGCAAGAGACCCAGTACTTC. Translating it yields CASRGRGQETQYF.

The V gene is TRBV9, the J gene TRBJ2-2; a weak D match, TRBD2 (6 bases). From germline, CDR1 is SGDLS and CDR2 YYNGEE. CDR3 length equals 15 residues. V was clipped by 0 bases and J by 8 bases, with 14 bases between them. The CDR3 DNA follows: TGTGCCAGCAGCGTAGTAAGAGCAGGGACTGGGGAGCTGTTTTTT. Residues: CASSVVRAGTGELFF.

This rearrangement joins TRBV27 to TRBJ2-2; D unresolved. Germline-derived CDR1 and CDR2 are MNHEY and SMNVEV (reference sequence). CDR3 length: 12 residues. Trimming took off 6 bases at V and 1 base at J, with 3 bases between the two ends. The CDR3 sequence: CASRRNTGELFF. The CDR3 bases are TGTGCCAGCAGGCGGAACACCGGGGAGCTGTTTTTT.

V gene TRBV7-9 combines with J gene TRBJ2-1; 8 bases are shared with TRBD2. Germline assignment: CDR1 SEHNR and CDR2 FQNEAQ (reference sequence). The CDR3 has 14 residues. Unmatched junction bases numbered 10, after V lost 7 bases and J lost 8 bases. The CDR3 nucleotides are TGTGCCAGCACCCGAGGGACTAGAAACGATGAGCAGTTCTTC. It codes for CASTRGTRNDEQFF.

CDR3 coding DNA: TGTGCCAGCAGTCTCCCGGGACGCAGGGGGCAGTACTTC. This sequence encodes CASSLPGRRGQYF. This rearrangement joins TRBV12-3 or TRBV12-4 to TRBJ2-7; tentatively, D is TRBD1 (6 bases). The V end was cut by 5 bases, the J end by 9 bases, with 17 bases between. The CDR3 contains 13 residues.

The chain combines TRBV27 with TRBJ2-1, with D possibly being TRBD2 (6 bases). The CDR3 extends over 17 amino acids. V was trimmed by 5 bases and J by 3 bases, leaving 20 bases between them. From germline, CDR1 is MNHEY and CDR2 SMNVEV (reference sequence). This CDR3 is CASSLRRLVGFYNEQFF. CDR3 nucleotides: TGTGCCAGCAGTCTCCGCCGACTAGTCGGATTCTACAATGAGCAGTTCTTC.

The chain joins TRBV9 to TRBJ1-1; 10 bases agree with TRBD1. Germline CDR1 is SGDLS and CDR2 is YYNGEE. The CDR3 has 15 amino acids. V trimming: 3 bases; J trimming: 3 bases; junction bases outside the gene matches: 5. DNA of the CDR3: TGTGCCAGCAGCGAAGTGACAGGGGGCGACACTGAAGCTTTCTTT. Amino acid sequence: CASSEVTGGDTEAFF.

This clone was found once. This chain connects TRBV7-8 to TRBJ2-7; D might be TRBD2 (5 bases). The CDR3 spans 15 residues. Trimming removed 5 bases at V and 2 bases at J, with 16 bases between. Germline V CDR1 and CDR2: SGHVS, FQNEAQ. In DNA form, the CDR3 reads TGTGCCAGCAGCCGCTTCGAGGGTTCGGCCTACGAGCAGTACTTC. Its protein product is CASSRFEGSAYEQYF. Full variable domain (remainder filled in from reference TRBV7-8 and TRBJ2-7): GAGVSQSPRYKVAKRGQDVALRCDPISGHVSLFWYQQALGQGPEFLTYFQNEAQLDKSGLPSDRFFAERPEGSVSTLKIQRTQQEDSAVYLCASSRFEGSAYEQYFGPGTRLTVT.

The chain uses TRBV7-9 and TRBJ2-7, with D maybe TRBD2 (6 bases). CDR3 length equals 16 residues. Germline V gene sequence: CDR1 SEHNR, CDR2 FQNEAQ (reference sequence). V shed 3 bases and J shed 0 bases, with 15 bases lying between them. The CDR3 loop reads CASSLIFGRGSYEQYF. The CDR3 nucleotides read TGTGCCAGCAGCTTGATCTTTGGGCGGGGCTCCTACGAGCAGTACTTC.

The rearrangement joins TRBV19 to TRBJ1-1, with TRBD1 as a possible D gene (6 bases). CDR1 is LNHDA, CDR2 SQIVND, per germline (reference sequence). V was clipped by 6 bases and J by 11 bases, with 19 bases between them. This CDR3 spans 13 amino acids. The CDR3 is CASRLRGSPSAFF. In DNA, the CDR3 is TGTGCCAGTAGGTTGAGGGGGTCCCCCTCCGCTTTCTTT.